These 10 T cell receptor beta chains were sequenced from one sample in a study of response to subunit inactivated influenza vaccine. Each CDR3 protein is one row after TCRdb ran MiXCR on the RT-PCR reads. The sample has approximately 500,000 distinct CDR3 sequences; 20% to 25% are singletons. The same data also contributed to another study, on T cells expressing NK-cell markers. From that report: Making the TCR beta cDNA relied on 5'RACE template switching with UMIs.

Source: CD4+ T cells sorted from PBMCs, taken 12 days after vaccination. Receptor source: a man aged 50-60 years who received an inactivated influenza vaccine.

The rearrangement links TRBV10-3 to TRBJ2-3; no reliable D call. Germline CDR1 reads ENHRY; CDR2 reads SYGVKD. This CDR3 has 13 residues. The V end lost 3 bases, the J end lost 5 bases, and 9 bases lay between the germline ends. The CDR3 DNA is TGTGCCATCAGTGATAAGGCCCTAGATACGCAGTATTTT. Encoded protein: CAISDKALDTQYF.

V is TRBV25-1 and J is TRBJ2-7; tentatively, D is TRBD1 (6 bases). The CDR3 totals 15 residues. V was cut by 2 bases and J by 3 bases, with 14 bases left in between. Germline V gene lookup returns CDR1 MGHDK and CDR2 SYGVNS. CDR3 DNA: TGTGCCAGCAGTGAACCCGGGACACACAGCTACGAGCAGTACTTC. Translated, it gives CASSEPGTHSYEQYF.

The chain combines TRBV7-8 with TRBJ2-5; D is perhaps TRBD1 (6 bases). Trimming took 5 bases from V and 11 from J, leaving 18 bases between them. This CDR3 is built from 13 residues. CDR1 and CDR2 from the germline V gene are SGHVS and FQNEAQ. In DNA, the CDR3 is TGTGCCAGCAGCCTACTAACGGACAGAGAACAGTACTTC. The encoded protein is CASSLLTDREQYF.

On this clonotype itself: One junction end disagrees with the germline gene, perhaps due to a read error. The rearrangement joins TRBV7-2 to TRBJ2-2, with 7 bases lining up with TRBD1. This CDR3 has 14 amino acids. Germline V lookup: CDR1 SGHTA, CDR2 FQGNSA. CDR3 nucleotide sequence: TGTGCCAGCAGCTTGGGACAGTGGACCGGGGAGCTGCTTTTT. Encoded protein: CASSLGQWTGELLF.

This clonotype was observed a handful of times. The genes are TRBV6-1 and TRBJ2-5, with TRBD2 identical over 7 bases. After removal of 7 bases from V and 4 bases from J, the junction contained 6 bases not matched to a gene. The CDR3 has 13 residues. CDR1 and CDR2 (germline): MNHNS, SASEGT. Here the CDR3 reads CASTKAGTETQYF. As DNA, the CDR3 is TGTGCCAGCACCAAAGCGGGGACAGAGACCCAGTACTTC.

This clonotype came up a few times. The junction and the germline gene differ at one end; a read error may be behind it. The chain joins TRBV20-1 to TRBJ2-5; D gene uncertain. The CDR3 extends over 11 amino acids. The V gene's germline CDR1 is DFQATT and CDR2 SNEGSKA (reference sequence). CDR3 protein: CSAKHQQTQYF. For the CDR3, the DNA is TGCAGTGCTAAACACCAACAGACCCAGTACTTC.

The V and J genes are TRBV5-5 and TRBJ2-1; TRBD2 is a possible D gene (5 bases). Trimming removed 2 bases from V and 6 bases from J, with 12 bases in between. The germline V gene encodes CDR1 SGHKS and CDR2 YYEKEE (reference sequence). CDR3 length: 14 amino acids. The CDR3 DNA follows: TGTGCCAGCAGCTTTCTACTAGGTTTCAATGAGCAGTTCTTC. Residues: CASSFLLGFNEQFF. The entire variable domain, with the rest obtained from reference TRBV5-5 and TRBJ2-1, is as follows: DAGVTQSPTHLIKTRGQQVTLRCSPISGHKSVSWYQQVLGQGPQFIFQYYEKEERGRGNFPDRFSARQFPNYSSELNVNALLLGDSALYLCASSFLLGFNEQFFGPGTRLTVL.

The chain carries TRBV7-2 and TRBJ2-7, with 8 bases aligning to TRBD1. Germline CDR1 and CDR2: SGHTA and FQGNSA. Trimming at V came to 5 bases and at J to 2 bases, leaving 8 bases not matched to a gene. The CDR3 consists of 15 residues. Here the CDR3 reads CASSPQGAPAYEQYF. The CDR3 DNA reads as TGTGCCAGCAGCCCGCAGGGGGCGCCGGCCTACGAGCAGTACTTC.

This clonotype was counted only a few times. The V gene is TRBV7-2, the J gene TRBJ2-5, with D unclear. Germline assignment: CDR1 SGHTA and CDR2 FQGNSA. CDR3 length: 14 residues. The V and J ends lost 0 bases and 2 bases respectively, with 7 bases between them. The CDR3 loop is CASSLARPQETQYF. Here the CDR3 DNA reads TGTGCCAGCAGCTTAGCCAGGCCGCAAGAGACCCAGTACTTC.

This clonotype has a handful of counts. The chain joins TRBV11-3 to TRBJ2-3; 10 bases map to TRBD1. This CDR3 contains 16 residues. Germline trimming cut 5 bases from V and 0 bases from J; bases unmatched to any gene: 5. CDR1 SGHNT and CDR2 YENEEA come from the germline V gene. Here the CDR3 reads CASSRQGASSTDTQYF. CDR3 coding DNA: TGTGCCAGCAGCCGACAGGGGGCTTCTAGCACAGATACGCAGTATTTT. Based on the CDR3 plus reference TRBV11-3 and TRBJ2-3, the full variable domain is EAGVVQSPRYKIIEKKQPVAFWCNPISGHNTLYWYLQNLGQGPELLIRYENEEAVDDSQLPKDRFSAERLKGVDSTLKIQPAELGDSAVYLCASSRQGASSTDTQYFGPGTRLTVL.